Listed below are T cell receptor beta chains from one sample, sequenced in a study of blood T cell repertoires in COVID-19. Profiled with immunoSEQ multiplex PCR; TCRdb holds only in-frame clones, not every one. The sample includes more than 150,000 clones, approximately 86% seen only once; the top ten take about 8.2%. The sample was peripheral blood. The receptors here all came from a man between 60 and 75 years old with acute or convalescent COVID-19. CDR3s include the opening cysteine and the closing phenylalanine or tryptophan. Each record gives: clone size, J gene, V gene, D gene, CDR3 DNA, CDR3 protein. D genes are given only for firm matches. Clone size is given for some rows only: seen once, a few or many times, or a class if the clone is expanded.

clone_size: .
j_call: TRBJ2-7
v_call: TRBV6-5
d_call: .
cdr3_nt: TGTGCCAGCAGTTACGTTATGCAGGGTACCTACGAGCAGTACTTC
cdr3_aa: CASSYVMQGTYEQYF

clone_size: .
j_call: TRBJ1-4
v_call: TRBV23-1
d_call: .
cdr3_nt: TGCGCCAGCTGGGGGGATCTGTTTTTT
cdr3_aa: CASWGDLFF

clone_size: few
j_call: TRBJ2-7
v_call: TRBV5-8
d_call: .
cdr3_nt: TGTGCCAGCACCCAAAGACATTACGAGCAGTACTTC
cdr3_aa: CASTQRHYEQYF

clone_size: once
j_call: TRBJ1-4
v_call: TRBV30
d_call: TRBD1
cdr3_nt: TGTGCCTGGAGTCAGGACAGGGGGCTCGAAAAACTGTTTTTT
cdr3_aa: CAWSQDRGLEKLFF

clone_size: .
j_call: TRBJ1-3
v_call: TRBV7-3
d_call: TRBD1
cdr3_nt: TGTGCCAGCAGCTTAGGGACAGGGGACACCATATATTTT
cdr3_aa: CASSLGTGDTIYF

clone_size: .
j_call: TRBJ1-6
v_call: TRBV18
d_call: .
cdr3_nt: TGTGCCAGCTCACCGGGCACCGGACAGACTAATTCACCCCTCCACTTT
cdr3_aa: CASSPGTGQTNSPLHF

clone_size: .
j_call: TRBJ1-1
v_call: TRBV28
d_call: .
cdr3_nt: TGTGCCACCCAATACGGGGGAAGGACTGAAGCTTTCTTT
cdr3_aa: CATQYGGRTEAFF

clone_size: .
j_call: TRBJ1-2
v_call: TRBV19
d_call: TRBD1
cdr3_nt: TGTGCCACCGGGACAGGACATGGCTACACCTTC
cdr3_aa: CATGTGHGYTF

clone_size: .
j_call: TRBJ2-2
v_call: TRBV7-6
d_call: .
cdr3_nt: TGTGCCAGCAGCGCCACCCCGGGTACCGGGGAGCTGTTTTTT
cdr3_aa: CASSATPGTGELFF

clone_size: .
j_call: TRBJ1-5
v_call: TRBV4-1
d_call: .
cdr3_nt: TGCGCCAGCAGCACACAGGGAGTTGGCAATCAGCCCCAGCATTTT
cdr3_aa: CASSTQGVGNQPQHF

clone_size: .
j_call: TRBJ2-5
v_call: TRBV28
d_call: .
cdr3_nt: TGTGCCAGCAGTTTCAGCGGGCGCCAAGAGACCCAGTACTTC
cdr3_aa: CASSFSGRQETQYF

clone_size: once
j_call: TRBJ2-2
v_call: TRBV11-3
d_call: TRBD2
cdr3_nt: TGTGCCAGCAGCTCTAGCGGAACGAACACCGGGGAGCTGTTTTTT
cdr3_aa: CASSSSGTNTGELFF

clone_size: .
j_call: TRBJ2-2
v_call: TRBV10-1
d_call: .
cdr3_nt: TGCGCCAGCCGCCGAGATAACCCTCCGGGGGAGCTGTTTTTT
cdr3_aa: CASRRDNPPGELFF

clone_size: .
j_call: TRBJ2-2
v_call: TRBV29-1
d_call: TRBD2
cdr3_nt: TGCAGCGTAATACCCGGACTAGCGGATACAGGCACCGGGGAGCTGTTTTTT
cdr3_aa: CSVIPGLADTGTGELFF

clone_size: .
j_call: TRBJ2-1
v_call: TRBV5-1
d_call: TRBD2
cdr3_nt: TGCGCCAGCAGCTTGGCCCAAGCGGGAGGGCCCAATTCCTACAATGAGCAGTTCTTC
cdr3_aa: CASSLAQAGGPNSYNEQFF

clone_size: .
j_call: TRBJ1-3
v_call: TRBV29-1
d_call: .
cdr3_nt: TGCAGCGTTGAATCCGGGACAACTGGAAACACCATATATTTT
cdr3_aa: CSVESGTTGNTIYF

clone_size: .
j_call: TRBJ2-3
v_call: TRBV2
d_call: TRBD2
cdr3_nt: TGTGCCAGCAGTGGGCTAGCGGGACGCACAGATACGCAGTATTTT
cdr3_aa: CASSGLAGRTDTQYF

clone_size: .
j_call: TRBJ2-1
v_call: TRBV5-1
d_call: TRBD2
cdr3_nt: TGCGCCAGCAGCTTGGAAGCGGGGGGAACCTACAATGAGCAGTTCTTC
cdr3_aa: CASSLEAGGTYNEQFF

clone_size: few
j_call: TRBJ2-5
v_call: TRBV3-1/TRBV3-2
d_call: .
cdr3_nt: TGTGCCAGCAGCCAAGGGGGGCCGGAGACCCAGTACTTC
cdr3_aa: CASSQGGPETQYF

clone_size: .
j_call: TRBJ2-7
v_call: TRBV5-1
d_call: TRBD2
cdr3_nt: TGCGCCAGCAGCCCGAGAGGCGGGAGCTACGAGCAGTACTTC
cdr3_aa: CASSPRGGSYEQYF

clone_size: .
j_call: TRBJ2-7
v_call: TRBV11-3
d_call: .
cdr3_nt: TGTGCCAGCAGCTTAGGGACACGAAACGAGCAGTACTTC
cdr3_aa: CASSLGTRNEQYF

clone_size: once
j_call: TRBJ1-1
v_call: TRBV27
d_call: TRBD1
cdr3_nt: TGTGCCAGCAGTTTAAGGGGGCAGGGGAACACTGAAGCTTTCTTT
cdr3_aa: CASSLRGQGNTEAFF

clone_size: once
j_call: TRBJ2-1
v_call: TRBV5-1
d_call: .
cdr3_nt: TGCGCCAGCAGTTTTAGCGGTAGCTCCTACAATGAGCAGTTCTTC
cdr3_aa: CASSFSGSSYNEQFF

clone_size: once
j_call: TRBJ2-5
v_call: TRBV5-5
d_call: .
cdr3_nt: TGTGCCAGCAGCTTGGCCGCAGGGACACCAGAGACCCAGTACTTC
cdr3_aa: CASSLAAGTPETQYF

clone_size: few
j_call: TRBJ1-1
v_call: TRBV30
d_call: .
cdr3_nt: TGTGCCTGTTGGCAGGGGTGGAACACTGAAGCTTTCTTT
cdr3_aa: CACWQGWNTEAFF

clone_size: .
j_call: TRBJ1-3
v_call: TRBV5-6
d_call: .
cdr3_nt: TGTGCCAGCAGCGGACAGAGCTCTGGAAACACCATATATTTT
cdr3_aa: CASSGQSSGNTIYF

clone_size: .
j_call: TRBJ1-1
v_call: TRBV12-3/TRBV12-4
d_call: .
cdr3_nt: TGTGCCAGCAGTTTAGGCCCAGGGACTGAAGCTTTCTTT
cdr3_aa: CASSLGPGTEAFF

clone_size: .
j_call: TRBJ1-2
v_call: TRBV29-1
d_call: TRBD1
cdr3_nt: TGCAGCGTCAAAGGGGGGACAGGGAACTATGGCTACACCTTC
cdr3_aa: CSVKGGTGNYGYTF

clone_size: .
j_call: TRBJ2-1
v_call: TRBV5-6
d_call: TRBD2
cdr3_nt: TGTGCCAGCAGCTTGGGCGGCGGGAGCTCCTACAATGAGCAGTTCTTC
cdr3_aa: CASSLGGGSSYNEQFF

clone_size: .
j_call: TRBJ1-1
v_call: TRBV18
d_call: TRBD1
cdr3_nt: TGTGCCAGCTCACCATGGACAGGGGCGGGCACTGAAGCTTTCTTT
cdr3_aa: CASSPWTGAGTEAFF

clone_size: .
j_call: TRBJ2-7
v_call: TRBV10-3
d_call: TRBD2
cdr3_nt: TGTGCCATCAGTGAGCCGATGGGGACTAGCGGGAGCTACGAGCAGTACTTC
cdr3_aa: CAISEPMGTSGSYEQYF

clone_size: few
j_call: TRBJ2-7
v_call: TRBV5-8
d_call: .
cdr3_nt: TGTGCCAGCAGCTCCCGAGGGAGGTCCTACGAGCAGTACTTC
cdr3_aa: CASSSRGRSYEQYF

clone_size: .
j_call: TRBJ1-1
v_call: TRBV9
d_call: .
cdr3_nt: TGTGCCAGCAGCGTGACAGGCTTTAACACTGAAGCTTTCTTT
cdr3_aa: CASSVTGFNTEAFF

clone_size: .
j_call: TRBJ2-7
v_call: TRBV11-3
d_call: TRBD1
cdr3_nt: TGTGCCAGCAGCCCCGGCTCCGGGACAGGGGGATCCCACGAGCAGTACTTC
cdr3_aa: CASSPGSGTGGSHEQYF

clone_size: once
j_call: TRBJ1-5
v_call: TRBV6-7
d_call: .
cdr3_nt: TGTGCCAGCAGCCCGACAGACCATAGCAATCAGCCCCAGCATTTT
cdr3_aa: CASSPTDHSNQPQHF

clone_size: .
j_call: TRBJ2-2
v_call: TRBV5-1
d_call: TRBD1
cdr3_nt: TGCGCCAGCAGCTTGCGGGACAGGGGTACCGGGGAGCTGTTTTTT
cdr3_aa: CASSLRDRGTGELFF

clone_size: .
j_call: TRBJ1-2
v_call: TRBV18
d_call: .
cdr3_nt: TGTGCCAGCTCACCCCAAGCGGGGGTAGGATATGGCTACACCTTC
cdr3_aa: CASSPQAGVGYGYTF

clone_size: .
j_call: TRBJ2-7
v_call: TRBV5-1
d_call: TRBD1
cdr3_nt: TGCGCCAGCAGCCCCCGACAGGGGGCGAATCTGCGGGAGCAGTACTTC
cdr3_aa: CASSPRQGANLREQYF

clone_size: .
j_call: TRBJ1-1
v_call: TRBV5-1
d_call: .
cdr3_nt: TGCGCCAGCAGCTTCGGCGGCACTGAAGCTTTCTTT
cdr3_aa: CASSFGGTEAFF

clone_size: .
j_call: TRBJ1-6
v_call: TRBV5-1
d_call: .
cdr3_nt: TGCGCCAGCACCGGAGGGGATGGTTCACCCCTCCACTTT
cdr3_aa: CASTGGDGSPLHF

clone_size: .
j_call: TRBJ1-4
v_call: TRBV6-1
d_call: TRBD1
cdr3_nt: TGTGCCAGCAGTGAGAGGACAGGGCCCTCTGAAAAACTGTTTTTT
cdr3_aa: CASSERTGPSEKLFF

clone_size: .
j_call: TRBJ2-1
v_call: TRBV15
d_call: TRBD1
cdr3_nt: TGTGCCACCAGCAGAGCAGGGGGTCCCCAATACAATGAGCAGTTCTTC
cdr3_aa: CATSRAGGPQYNEQFF

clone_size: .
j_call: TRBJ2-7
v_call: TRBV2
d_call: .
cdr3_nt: TGTGCCAGCAGTCCGAGCTCCTACGAGCAGTACTTC
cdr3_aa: CASSPSSYEQYF

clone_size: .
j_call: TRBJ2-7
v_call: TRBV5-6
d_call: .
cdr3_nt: TGTGCCAGCAGCTTGGGGCAGGTTACCTACGAGCAGTACTTC
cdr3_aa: CASSLGQVTYEQYF

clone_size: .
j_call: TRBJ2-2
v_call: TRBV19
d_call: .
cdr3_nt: TGTGCCAGTAGTGCCAACCGGGGCGGGGAGCTGTTTTTT
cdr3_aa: CASSANRGGELFF

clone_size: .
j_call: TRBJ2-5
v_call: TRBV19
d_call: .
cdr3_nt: TGTGCCAGTAGTAAGATAGGAGAAGAGACCCAGTACTTC
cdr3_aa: CASSKIGEETQYF